These 25 T cell receptor beta chains were sequenced from one sample in a study of T cells in Graves' hyperthyroidism and ophthalmopathy. TCR beta CDR3 region amplification was performed from RNA transcripts. Carried out on the TCR CDR3, a first-round RT-PCR used the HTBI primer set. Each CDR3 protein gets one entry after TCRdb re-called the multiplex PCR reads with MiXCR. The sample holds about 270,000 distinct CDR3 sequences; 20% to 25% are singletons and the top ten take approximately 25%. The sequenced material came from blood. These receptors came from a middle-aged man with Graves' hyperthyroidism that later progressed to Graves' ophthalmopathy.

This clonotype has at least ten counts. The V call is TRBV28, the J call TRBJ2-3; maybe TRBD2 (6 bases). Looked up from germline, CDR1 is MDHEN and CDR2 is SYDVKM. The V and J ends lost 5 bases and 3 bases respectively, with 12 bases between them. CDR3 length equals 14 residues. The CDR3, as DNA: TGTGCCAGCAGTACTACTAGCTCTACAGATACGCAGTATTTT. Amino acids: CASSTTSSTDTQYF.

At least ten counts were recorded for this clonotype. One end of the junction does not line up with germline, which may come from a read error. This chain joins TRBV14 and TRBJ1-5, with no clear D. Germline V gene data show CDR1 as SGHDN and CDR2 as FVKESK. The CDR3 sequence is 14 residues long. DNA for the CDR3: TGTGCCAGCAGCCAAGACTCGCCGGCTCCGACGTTGATTTTT. This translates into CASSQDSPAPTLIF.

This clonotype was recorded at least ten times. The V call is TRBV19, the J call TRBJ1-1; D is unclear. The length of the CDR3 is 13 residues. The germline V and J ends were trimmed by 3 bases and 0 bases, with 5 bases remaining between them. Per the germline V gene, CDR1 is LNHDA and CDR2 is SQIVND (reference sequence). The CDR3 nucleotides are TGTGCCAGTAGTATGGCAGTGAACACTGAAGCTTTCTTT. Residues: CASSMAVNTEAFF.

This clonotype came up many times. The chain links TRBV6-5 to TRBJ2-7, with TRBD1 identical over 7 bases. V shed 2 bases and J 3 bases; nucleotides not matched to a gene: 10. Germline loops: CDR1 MNHEY, CDR2 SVGAGI. The CDR3 runs to 16 residues. CDR3: CASSYSSDRNFYEQYF. CDR3 DNA sequence: TGTGCCAGCAGTTACAGTTCGGACAGGAATTTCTACGAGCAGTACTTC.

Worth noting for this clonotype: A much larger clonotype is one base distant, so this may be a read error. V usage is TRBV10-2 and J usage is TRBJ2-5; 8 bases are shared with TRBD2. Germline V gene data show CDR1 as WSHSY and CDR2 as SAAADI. The CDR3 is 14 amino acids. The CDR3 DNA is TGCGACAGCAGTTCAGCGGGAGTTGGAGAGACCCAGTACTTC. This gives the protein CDSSSAGVGETQYF.

Many counts were recorded for this clonotype. V usage is TRBV20-1 and J usage is TRBJ1-2; D is unclear. CDR1 DFQATT and CDR2 SNEGSKA come from the germline V gene (reference sequence). V was cut by 3 bases and J by 5 bases, with 10 bases left in between. The CDR3 consists of 12 residues. The CDR3 DNA sequence: TGCAGTGCTAGGCTCCCGGGTTATGGCTACACCTTC. This codes for CSARLPGYGYTF.

This clonotype appeared many times. The chain is built from TRBV5-1 and TRBJ2-5; the D call may be TRBD1 or TRBD2 (5 bases each). Germline V gene data show CDR1 as SGHRS and CDR2 as YFSETQ. This CDR3 has 15 amino acids. The V and J ends lost 0 bases and 2 bases respectively, with 11 bases between them. In nucleotides, the CDR3 is TGCGCCAGCAGCTTGGCCATTGGGACGCAAGAGACCCAGTACTTC. This translates into CASSLAIGTQETQYF.

V and J are TRBV20-1 and TRBJ1-3; 8 bases align to TRBD1. Germline V CDR1 and CDR2: DFQATT, SNEGSKA (reference sequence). This CDR3 has 12 amino acids. The V and J ends lost 5 bases and 3 bases, in that order; junction bases with no gene match: 0. CDR3 coding DNA: TGCAGTGCTGACAGGGGTGGAAACACCATATATTTT. It yields the protein CSADRGGNTIYF.

There are many counts of this clonotype. The chain links TRBV18 to TRBJ2-7; D uncertain. The V and J ends lost 3 bases and 2 bases respectively, with 14 bases between them. The CDR3 has 15 residues. CDR1 and CDR2 from the germline V gene are KGHSH and LQKENI. The CDR3 DNA follows: TGTGCCAGCTCACCGGGCCCGGACGGAACCTACGAGCAGTACTTC. Protein: CASSPGPDGTYEQYF.

This clonotype was counted at least ten times. The chain combines TRBV28 with TRBJ1-2; D unresolved. Trimming removed 4 bases at V and 1 base at J, with 19 bases between. CDR1 and CDR2 from the germline V gene are MDHEN and SYDVKM. The CDR3 sequence is 17 residues long. The CDR3 loop is CASSSALGRGFNYGYTF. In DNA form, the CDR3 reads TGTGCCAGCAGTTCAGCCTTAGGCCGAGGGTTTAACTATGGCTACACCTTC.

This clonotype was recorded many times. V usage is TRBV2 and J usage is TRBJ1-5; 10 bases fit TRBD1. V was pared by 6 bases and J by 2 bases, with 1 base of the junction left unmatched. This CDR3 spans 14 amino acids. From germline, CDR1 is SNHLY and CDR2 FYNNEI. CDR3 protein: CASRGQGRNQPQHF. The CDR3 DNA sequence: TGTGCCAGCAGGGGACAGGGGCGCAATCAGCCCCAGCATTTT.

There are many counts of this clonotype. CDR3 coding DNA: TGTGCCACCAGTGATGCGGGTGAAGCTTTCTTT. It specifies CATSDAGEAFF. The chain uses TRBV24-1 and TRBJ1-1; D gene ambiguous. This CDR3 spans 11 amino acids. The germline V and J ends were trimmed by 3 bases and 7 bases, with 5 bases remaining between them. Germline V gives CDR1 KGHDR, CDR2 SFDVKD.

The rearrangement joins TRBV6-2 or TRBV6-3 to TRBJ2-7; 12 positions match TRBD2. Germline assignment: CDR1 MNHEY and CDR2 SVGEGT. The trim removed 7 bases at V and 7 bases at J, leaving 8 bases unmatched. CDR3 size: 14 residues. In nucleotides, the CDR3 is TGTGCCAGCAAAAGGGGGCTAGCGGGAGGGGAGCAGTACTTC. This gives the protein CASKRGLAGGEQYF.

This clonotype was seen at least ten times. J is TRBJ2-7 and V is TRBV6-1; 7 bases align to TRBD1. The germline V gene encodes CDR1 MNHNS and CDR2 SASEGT. The length of the CDR3 is 11 residues. Trimming cost V 6 bases and J 8 bases; bases outside gene matches: 4. The CDR3 reads CASSQGQKQYF. The CDR3 bases are TGTGCCAGCAGCCAGGGACAGAAGCAGTACTTC.

This clonotype was seen repeatedly, ten times or more. The germline gene is not matched at one end of the junction; a read error may be the cause. The rearrangement links TRBV7-2 to TRBJ1-2; D not certain. Germline loops: CDR1 SGHTA, CDR2 FQGNSA. This CDR3 spans 13 amino acids. The CDR3 coding sequence is TGTGCCAGCGGCTTAGGTCCTATTAGGGGCTACACCTTC. Amino acids: CASGLGPIRGYTF.

This clonotype was recorded many times. The chain carries TRBV5-1 and TRBJ2-7; D ambiguous. The CDR3 is made up of 15 amino acids. Germline values: CDR1 SGHRS, CDR2 YFSETQ. The V end lost 2 bases, the J end lost 2 bases, and 14 bases lay between the germline ends. In DNA form, the CDR3 reads TGCGCCAGCAGCTTAGGGCTAAGTGCCACCTACGAGCAGTACTTC. This encodes CASSLGLSATYEQYF.

The J gene is TRBJ1-5, the V gene TRBV6-1; D call uncertain. Germline V gives CDR1 MNHNS, CDR2 SASEGT. This CDR3 contains 12 residues. V shed 3 bases and J shed 5 bases, with 5 bases lying between them. The DNA for the CDR3 is TGTGCCAGCAGTGATATTGATCAGCCCCAGCATTTT. It yields the protein CASSDIDQPQHF.

This clonotype was counted ten times or more. The rearrangement joins TRBV5-1 to TRBJ2-2, with D unclear. CDR1 is SGHRS and CDR2 is YFSETQ in the germline V gene. The CDR3 runs 12 residues. The V gene lost 2 bases and the J gene lost 5 bases, with 4 bases spanning the gap. CDR3 protein: CASSFMTGELFF. The CDR3 nucleotides read TGCGCCAGCAGCTTTATGACCGGGGAGCTGTTTTTT.

This clonotype was picked up many times. The CDR3 DNA reads as TGCAGCGTTGATTTGCAGGGAAGTAACGAGCAGTACTTC. This translates into CSVDLQGSNEQYF. The rearrangement joins TRBV29-1 to TRBJ2-7; perhaps TRBD1 as D (5 bases). The CDR3 contains 13 residues. The V gene's germline CDR1 is SQVTM and CDR2 ANQGSEA. The ends were cut back, 3 bases at V and 5 bases at J, with 14 bases in the middle.

This clonotype was seen repeatedly, ten times or more. The V call is TRBV29-1, the J call TRBJ1-5; D is unresolved. Germline V gene data show CDR1 as SQVTM and CDR2 as ANQGSEA. With 3 bases removed from V and 7 bases from J, the gap between germline ends came to 13 bases. This CDR3 has 13 residues. CDR3 bases: TGCAGCGTTGACGGTGGGCTGGGGCAGCCCCAGCATTTT. Translating gives CSVDGGLGQPQHF.

The rearrangement uses TRBV30 and TRBJ1-2; possible D gene TRBD1, 5 bases. Germline CDR1 and CDR2: GTSNPN and SVGIG (reference sequence). The length of the CDR3 is 12 residues. The V end lost 5 bases, the J end lost 6 bases, and 13 bases lay between the germline ends. The CDR3 DNA reads as TGTGCCTGGGCGCAGGGATTGGATGGCTACACCTTC. Translating gives CAWAQGLDGYTF. The full variable domain, rest sourced from reference TRBV30 and TRBJ1-2, is SQTIHQWPATLVQPVGSPLSLECTVEGTSNPNLYWYRQAAGRGLQLLFYSVGIGQISSEVPQNLSASRPQDRQFILSSKKLLLSDSGFYLCAWAQGLDGYTFGSGTRLTVV.

This clonotype was observed many times. CDR3 coding DNA: TGTGCCAGCAGTTTCGGGTTAGCGGGAGGGAAAGGGCCCTACGAGCAGTACTTC. Its protein is CASSFGLAGGKGPYEQYF. This chain uses TRBV27 with TRBJ2-7; TRBD2 agrees at 11 bases. V was pared by 3 bases and J by 2 bases, with 12 bases of the junction left unmatched. The CDR3 totals 18 residues. CDR1 is MNHEY, CDR2 SMNVEV, per germline (reference sequence).

At least ten counts were recorded for this clonotype. The chain has TRBV12-3 or TRBV12-4 and TRBJ2-7, with a possible D match to TRBD2 (6 bases). V gave up 6 bases and J gave up 3 bases, with 18 bases separating them. The length of the CDR3 is 15 residues. In DNA form, the CDR3 reads TGTGCCAGCAGCCTATCCCCGGGGGAGGTCTACGAGCAGTACTTC. Encoded protein: CASSLSPGEVYEQYF.

As to this clonotype: A read error may account for a junction end that differs from germline. J is TRBJ1-2 and V is TRBV6-1; TRBD1 matches 7 bases. This CDR3 has 15 amino acids. In germline, CDR1 is MNHNS, CDR2 SASEGT. CDR3 sequence reads: CASIIPGQAAYGYTF. In nucleotides, the CDR3 is TGTGCCAGCATCATCCCCGGACAGGCCGCGTATGGTTACACCTTC.

This clonotype occurred many times. The chain carries TRBV27 and TRBJ2-4; TRBD1 might be the D (6 bases). V lost 5 bases, J lost 5 bases, and 22 bases lay in between. The CDR3 runs 17 residues. In germline, CDR1 is MNHEY, CDR2 SMNVEV (reference sequence). In nucleotides, the CDR3 is TGTGCCAGCAGTAACCCCCCGTACACCGGGACACAAAACATTCAGTACTTC. Its protein product is CASSNPPYTGTQNIQYF.